This T cell receptor (beta chain) comes out of a study of technical replicates of blood from a few donors. CDR1 is PRHDT, CDR2 FYEKMQ, per germline (reference sequence). The V gene end was trimmed by 1 base and the J gene end by 7 bases; junction bases not matched to a gene: 9. The CDR3 has 15 residues. The data were produced by immunoSEQ multiplex PCR, yet TCRdb's version contains in-frame clones alone and is incomplete. The table shows fewer than 65,000 clones, with roughly 86% occurring only once. The TCR originated in a human donor in good health. Some clones in this sample may be carry-over from other donors' samples. Sequenced: PBMCs. The chain combines TRBV13 with TRBJ2-7; 8 nucleotides agree with TRBD2. The CDR3 loop reads CASSLAGGPWREQYF. CDR3 in DNA: TGTGCCAGCAGCTTAGCGGGAGGGCCCTGGAGGGAGCAGTACTTC.